Presented here are 27 T cell receptor beta chains from one specimen sequenced in a study of T cell responses to AZD1222 COVID-19 vaccine. Only in-frame clones appear in the TCRdb table, and some are missing; sequencing was by immunoSEQ multiplex PCR. The sample lists about 120,000 clones, roughly nine tenths occurring once. The sample in question was peripheral blood, obtained on day 0 of AZD1222 vaccination. The source of these receptors is an adult in good health.

The chain is built from TRBV3-1 (or the pseudogene TRBV3-2) and TRBJ2-7; D is ambiguous. V was pared by 0 bases and J by 11 bases, with 14 bases between. The CDR3 sequence is 13 residues long. Per the germline V gene, CDR1 is LGHDT and CDR2 is YNNKEL (reference sequence). The CDR3 loop is CASSQDQGYYEYF. CDR3 sequence (DNA): TGTGCCAGCAGCCAAGATCAAGGCTACTACGAGTACTTC.

This chain links TRBV7-9 with TRBJ2-1; the D gene is possibly TRBD2 (6 bases). The CDR3 is made up of 15 amino acids. V dropped 3 bases and J dropped 10 bases, with 19 bases sitting between them. The V gene's germline CDR1 is SEHNR and CDR2 FQNEAQ (reference sequence). CDR3 sequence: CASSFSGQSLREQFF. The CDR3 DNA reads as TGTGCCAGCAGCTTCAGCGGGCAATCCCTCCGGGAGCAGTTCTTC.

This clone was observed a single time. This chain connects TRBV29-1 to TRBJ2-3, with D hard to call. The V gene lost 3 bases and the J gene lost 6 bases, with 10 bases spanning the gap. The CDR3 is 12 amino acids. CDR1 SQVTM and CDR2 ANQGSEA come from the germline V gene. The CDR3 DNA follows: TGCAGCGTTGACCCAGCGACGGATACGCAGTATTTT. Its protein is CSVDPATDTQYF.

This chain connects TRBV6-1 to TRBJ2-5; 7 nucleotides agree with TRBD1. The CDR3 is made up of 15 amino acids. Trimming removed 2 bases from V and 6 bases from J; junction bases left unmatched: 9. CDR1 MNHNS and CDR2 SASEGT come from the germline V gene. In DNA form, the CDR3 reads TGTGCCAGCAGTGAACTTGGGACAGATAGTAAGACCCAGTACTTC. Residues: CASSELGTDSKTQYF.

The CDR3 DNA sequence: TGTGCCAGCAGCCAAAAGGGGGGTCAGCCCCAGCATTTT. It translates to CASSQKGGQPQHF. The V call is TRBV3-1 (or the pseudogene TRBV3-2), the J call TRBJ1-5; possible D gene TRBD1, 6 bases. There are 13 residues in the CDR3. The V gene lost 2 bases and the J gene lost 6 bases, with 8 bases spanning the gap. Germline V lookup: CDR1 LGHDT, CDR2 YNNKEL (reference sequence).

The chain links TRBV7-8 to TRBJ2-7, with 10 positions matching TRBD1. The germline V gene has CDR1 SGHVS and CDR2 FQNEAQ. This CDR3 has 15 residues. V lost 3 bases to trimming and J lost 4 bases; unmatched junction nucleotides: 6. The CDR3 spells CASSFGTGVGYEQYF. In nucleotides, the CDR3 is TGTGCCAGCAGCTTCGGGACAGGGGTCGGGTACGAGCAGTACTTC.

The genes are TRBV18 and TRBJ1-2; TRBD1 matches at 7 bases. V gave up 3 bases and J gave up 8 bases; unmatched junction bases: 9. Germline V CDR1 and CDR2: KGHSH, LQKENI. This CDR3 is built from 14 residues. CDR3 region: CASSPNRGYGGYTF. In nucleotides, the CDR3 is TGTGCCAGCTCACCCAACAGGGGCTATGGAGGCTACACCTTC.

This clone was counted between two and nine times. This chain connects TRBV10-2 to TRBJ1-2; 11 bases agree with TRBD1. The length of the CDR3 is 16 residues. The germline gives CDR1 WSHSY, CDR2 SAAADI. Trimming at V came to 6 bases and at J to 8 bases, leaving 14 bases not matched to a gene. CDR3 sequence (DNA): TGCGCCAGCAGACGGGTCCTTCCGGACAGGGGGCAAGGCTACACCTTC. Protein: CASRRVLPDRGQGYTF.

This chain uses TRBV3-1 (or the pseudogene TRBV3-2) with TRBJ2-5, with TRBD2 matching over 11 bases. The CDR3 sequence is 16 residues long. The V gene end was trimmed by 4 bases and the J gene end by 3 bases; junction bases not matched to a gene: 7. CDR1 is LGHDT and CDR2 is YNNKEL in the germline V gene (reference sequence). The CDR3 nucleotides are TGTGCCAGCAGCCTGTCGGGTAGCGGGGGGGAAGAGACCCAGTACTTC. Translating gives CASSLSGSGGEETQYF.

The V gene is TRBV19, the J gene TRBJ2-1; weak D call: TRBD2 (5 bases). The CDR3 has 15 amino acids. Germline CDR1 LNHDA, CDR2 SQIVND (reference sequence). Trimming stripped 3 bases from V and 7 bases from J, with 16 bases between. The CDR3 loop reads CASSIRTGVGNEQFF. The CDR3 DNA is TGTGCCAGTAGTATCCGGACTGGGGTCGGGAATGAGCAGTTCTTC.

The chain combines TRBV5-4 with TRBJ2-7, with 10 bases lining up with TRBD1. The CDR3 extends over 16 amino acids. V gave up 4 bases and J gave up 5 bases; unmatched junction bases: 12. The V gene's germline CDR1 is SGHNT and CDR2 YYREEE (reference sequence). CDR3 amino acids: CASSPKWDRGRDEQYF. CDR3 DNA: TGTGCCAGCAGCCCGAAATGGGACAGGGGAAGGGACGAGCAGTACTTC.

The gene calls are TRBV3-1 (or the pseudogene TRBV3-2) and TRBJ1-1; D call uncertain. CDR3 length equals 14 residues. V gave up 0 bases and J gave up 4 bases, with 9 bases separating them. The germline gives CDR1 LGHDT, CDR2 YNNKEL (reference sequence). The CDR3 DNA reads TGTGCCAGCAGCCAAGAGATCCCGGGCACTGAAGCTTTCTTT. As protein: CASSQEIPGTEAFF.

This chain uses TRBV24-1 with TRBJ2-3; 11 bases are shared with TRBD2. The CDR3 extends over 17 amino acids. Germline assignment: CDR1 KGHDR and CDR2 SFDVKD. V gave up 3 bases and J gave up 3 bases; unmatched junction bases: 7. The CDR3 bases are TGTGCCACCAGTGATATAGGGACTAGCGGATTTACAGATACGCAGTATTTT. Its protein product is CATSDIGTSGFTDTQYF.

This clone has a single count. The rearrangement uses TRBV20-1 and TRBJ2-7; TRBD1 matches 8 bases. V dropped 3 bases and J dropped 4; count of bases not matched to a gene: 8. Germline CDR1 reads DFQATT; CDR2 reads SNEGSKA (reference sequence). The CDR3 consists of 14 residues. The CDR3, as DNA: TGCAGTGCTAGTCTTGGGACAGGTGCATACGAGCAGTACTTC. It is translated as CSASLGTGAYEQYF.

V usage is TRBV19 and J usage is TRBJ1-2; D ambiguous. V was shortened by 3 bases and J by 5 bases, with 10 bases between the two germline ends. The germline V gene encodes CDR1 LNHDA and CDR2 SQIVND (reference sequence). The CDR3 consists of 13 residues. The CDR3 sequence: CASSIAELYGYTF. In DNA, the CDR3 is TGTGCCAGTAGTATCGCTGAACTTTATGGCTACACCTTC.

The rearrangement joins TRBV6-1 to TRBJ2-7, with D perhaps given as TRBD1 or TRBD2 (6 bases each). With 1 base removed from V and 2 bases from J, the gap between germline ends came to 12 bases. The CDR3 sequence is 15 residues long. The germline CDR1 and CDR2 sequences are MNHNS and SASEGT. As DNA, the CDR3 is TGTGCCAGCAGTGAAGATGTGGGGGGCGCCTACGAGCAGTACTTC. Protein: CASSEDVGGAYEQYF.

The V gene is TRBV6-5, the J gene TRBJ1-6, with D possibly TRBD1 on 5 matching bases. CDR3 length equals 15 residues. Germline CDR1 is MNHEY and CDR2 is SVGAGI. Trimming shortened V by 8 bases and J by 0 bases, and 11 bases separated the two germline ends. The CDR3 nucleotides read TGTGCCAGCGGCAGGGAAGGCTCCTATAATTCACCCCTCCACTTT. Protein: CASGREGSYNSPLHF.

This clone was seen only once. In DNA, the CDR3 is TGTGCCAGCAGCTCGTCCCGGGACAGGGCCGTCAACTATGGCTACACCTTC. As protein: CASSSSRDRAVNYGYTF. V is TRBV5-4 and J is TRBJ1-2; 9 bases are a match to TRBD1. V was pared by 3 bases and J by 2 bases, with 11 bases of the junction left unmatched. The germline gives CDR1 SGHNT, CDR2 YYREEE (reference sequence). The length of the CDR3 is 17 residues.

The rearrangement uses TRBV9 and TRBJ2-2; the D gene is possibly TRBD2 (5 bases). This CDR3 spans 16 amino acids. Looked up from germline, CDR1 is SGDLS and CDR2 is YYNGEE. Between the trimmed V and J ends, which lost 0 bases and 6 bases, there was a span of 15 bases. The CDR3, as DNA: TGTGCCAGCAGCGTAGGGTCTAGCAGTTTTCCCGGGGAGCTGTTTTTT. As protein: CASSVGSSSFPGELFF.

This chain connects TRBV30 to TRBJ1-2; no clear D. This CDR3 spans 13 amino acids. CDR1 and CDR2 (germline): GTSNPN, SVGIG (reference sequence). Trimming stripped 4 bases from V and 1 base from J, with 10 bases between. Written as DNA, the CDR3 is TGTGCCTGGACGACGGGAAATAACTATGGCTACACCTTC. Translating gives CAWTTGNNYGYTF.

This chain connects TRBV28 to TRBJ1-2; D is ambiguous. The germline CDR1 and CDR2 sequences are MDHEN and SYDVKM. The CDR3 loop spans 10 amino acids. Trimming removed 8 bases from V and 2 bases from J, with 3 bases in between. This CDR3 is CASGNYGYTF. CDR3 DNA: TGTGCCAGCGGGAACTATGGCTACACCTTC.

V usage is TRBV5-4 and J usage is TRBJ1-6; the D gene is possibly TRBD1 (5 bases). This CDR3 comprises 15 residues. Trimming shortened V by 4 bases and J by 8 bases, and 16 bases separated the two germline ends. Germline CDR1 and CDR2: SGHNT and YYREEE (reference sequence). CDR3 in DNA: TGTGCCAGCAGCATGGGACTCGGCGGGGATTCACCCCTCCACTTT. Encoded protein: CASSMGLGGDSPLHF.

The chain joins TRBV5-8 to TRBJ1-3; D unclear. Trimming removed 0 bases from V and 0 bases from J, with 16 bases in between. Looked up from germline, CDR1 is SGHTS and CDR2 is YDEGEE. The CDR3 totals 18 residues. Here the CDR3 DNA reads TGTGCCAGCAGCTTGGTGGTAGCACCCAAGTACTCTGGAAACACCATATATTTT. It yields the protein CASSLVVAPKYSGNTIYF. The entire variable domain, with the rest obtained from reference TRBV5-8 and TRBJ1-3, is as follows: EAGVTQSPTHLIKTRGQQATLRCSPISGHTSVYWYQQALGLGLQFLLWYDEGEERNRGNFPPRFSGRQFPNYSSELNVNALELEDSALYLCASSLVVAPKYSGNTIYFGEGSWLTVV.

This chain uses TRBV27 with TRBJ2-7; the D gene is possibly TRBD1 (6 bases). V dropped 3 bases and J dropped 12 bases, with 21 bases sitting between them. This CDR3 contains 14 residues. Germline V gene lookup returns CDR1 MNHEY and CDR2 SMNVEV (reference sequence). The CDR3 bases are TGTGCCAGCAGTTTCAAAGGACAGATTCGACGTTTGTACTTC. Residues: CASSFKGQIRRLYF.

The V call is TRBV25-1, the J call TRBJ1-5; a weak D match, TRBD1 (5 bases). This CDR3 spans 14 amino acids. V was pared by 8 bases and J by 5 bases, with 16 bases between. Per germline, CDR1 MGHDK and CDR2 SYGVNS. The DNA of the CDR3 is TGTGCCAGCTGCCCGGCGGGGCAGTATCAGCCCCAGCATTTT. This sequence encodes CASCPAGQYQPQHF.

This sequence joins TRBV24-1 and TRBJ2-1; TRBD2 aligns across 15 bases. The CDR3 is 17 amino acids. J lost 6 bases, V lost 5 bases, and 7 bases had no gene match. The V gene's germline CDR1 is KGHDR and CDR2 SFDVKD. The CDR3 coding sequence is TGTGCCACCAGTGGTGGGACTAGCGGGGGGATACCCAATGAGCAGTTCTTC. It encodes CATSGGTSGGIPNEQFF.

V and J are TRBV19 and TRBJ1-1; the D is unclear. The CDR3 sequence is 14 residues long. The V gene's germline CDR1 is LNHDA and CDR2 SQIVND (reference sequence). V dropped 5 bases and J dropped 1 base, with 11 bases sitting between them. The CDR3 DNA is TGTGCCAGTAGTCTCCCGGCAAGGAACACTGAAGCTTTCTTT. Amino acid sequence: CASSLPARNTEAFF.